A single sample gave rise to the 4 T cell receptor beta chains below, sequenced in a study of shared clonotypes between healthy human individuals. Only in-frame clones appear in the TCRdb table, and some are missing; sequencing was by immunoSEQ multiplex PCR. This table holds 2 million to 2.5 million clones, under 97% found once. Specimen: naive CD4+ T cells sorted from blood. The subset: CD45RA+ positively selected. These receptors came from a man between 18 and 35 years old in good health.

The V and J genes are TRBV5-4 and TRBJ1-3, with D perhaps TRBD1 (6 bases). The CDR3 sequence is 15 residues long. V lost 8 bases, J lost 0 bases, and 15 bases lay in between. Germline loops: CDR1 SGHNT, CDR2 YYREEE (reference sequence). CDR3: CASSGGGPSGNTIYF. In nucleotides, the CDR3 is TGTGCCAGTTCCGGAGGGGGGCCCTCTGGAAACACCATATATTTT.

The CDR3 protein is CAGRGEYNSPLHF. The CDR3 DNA follows: TGTGCCGGTAGGGGTGAGTATAATTCACCCCTCCACTTT. V usage is TRBV30 and J usage is TRBJ1-6; tentative D call: TRBD1 (5 bases). The germline V gene encodes CDR1 GTSNPN and CDR2 SVGIG (reference sequence). This CDR3 contains 13 residues. Trimming removed 8 bases from V and 4 bases from J, with 12 bases in between.

The rearrangement uses TRBV7-9 and TRBJ2-7; the match to TRBD2 covers 11 bases. The CDR3 totals 16 residues. CDR1 and CDR2 from the germline V gene are SEHNR and FQNEAQ (reference sequence). With V trimmed by 6 bases and J by 4 bases, 11 bases remained unmatched. The CDR3 here is CASSRPTSGARYEQYF. The DNA for the CDR3 is TGTGCCAGCAGTCGCCCGACTAGCGGGGCCAGATACGAGCAGTACTTC.

This chain uses TRBV19 with TRBJ1-4; TRBD1 is a possible D gene (5 bases). Looked up from germline, CDR1 is LNHDA and CDR2 is SQIVND (reference sequence). The CDR3 runs 15 residues. Trimming removed 6 bases at V and 6 bases at J, with 17 bases between. CDR3 DNA: TGTGCCAGTAGGGATACCGGGACCGGTCATGAAAAACTGTTTTTT. Amino acids: CASRDTGTGHEKLFF. The full variable domain, in which reference TRBV19 and TRBJ1-4 provide the parts outside the CDR3, is DGGITQSPKYLFRKEGQNVTLSCEQNLNHDAMYWYRQDPGQGLRLIYYSQIVNDFQKGDIAEGYSVSREKKESFPLTVTSAQKNPTAFYLCASRDTGTGHEKLFFGSGTQLSVL.